Listed below are T cell receptor beta chains from one sample, sequenced in a study of human T cells and chemical hapten exposure. TCRdb itself ran the RACE reads through MiXCR, one entry per CDR3 protein. This table has tens of thousands of distinct CDR3 sequences, 9.4% appearing once. The specimen was whole blood, collected in connection with sensitization to the hapten diphenylcyclopropenone (DPC). Receptor source: a woman aged 40 to 49 with alopecia areata. Some clones in this sample may be carry-over from other donors' samples. Each CDR3 is given with its conserved first and last residue. A D gene is named only where the DNA matches it firmly. A clone size is listed for some rows: how often the clone was seen (once, few, many), or a class if it is expanded.

d_call: NA
cdr3_length: 15
clone_size: many
j_call: TRBJ2-1
v_call: TRBV11-1
cdr3_nt: TGTGCCAGCAGCTTAGAGAAGGGCGGTGGCAATGAGCAGTTCTTC
cdr3_aa: CASSLEKGGGNEQFF

d_call: NA
cdr3_length: 15
clone_size: many
j_call: TRBJ2-3
v_call: TRBV7-3
cdr3_nt: TGTGCCAGCAGCCCCGGGGACTGGAGCACAGATACGCAGTATTTT
cdr3_aa: CASSPGDWSTDTQYF

d_call: NA
cdr3_length: 13
clone_size: NA
j_call: TRBJ2-5
v_call: TRBV20-1
cdr3_nt: TGCAGTGCCCCCAAGGGGTTTGAAGAGACCCAGTACTTC
cdr3_aa: CSAPKGFEETQYF

d_call: TRBD2
cdr3_length: 12
clone_size: many
j_call: TRBJ2-5
v_call: TRBV20-1
cdr3_nt: TGCAGTGCGTTAGCGGGCCGTGAGACCCAGTACTTC
cdr3_aa: CSALAGRETQYF

d_call: TRBD2
cdr3_length: 14
clone_size: NA
j_call: TRBJ2-7
v_call: TRBV5-1
cdr3_nt: TGCGCCAGCAGCTTGACTAGCGGGGGGTACGAGCAGTACTTC
cdr3_aa: CASSLTSGGYEQYF

d_call: TRBD1
cdr3_length: 15
clone_size: many
j_call: TRBJ1-1
v_call: TRBV2
cdr3_nt: TGTGCCAGCAGAGGCCGGACAGGGGGAAGGACTGAAGCTTTCTTT
cdr3_aa: CASRGRTGGRTEAFF

d_call: NA
cdr3_length: 13
clone_size: NA
j_call: TRBJ2-1
v_call: TRBV6-4
cdr3_nt: TGTGCCAGCAGTGACTCCACAGTGCATGAGCAGTTCTTC
cdr3_aa: CASSDSTVHEQFF

d_call: NA
cdr3_length: 14
clone_size: few
j_call: TRBJ2-1
v_call: TRBV12-3/TRBV12-4
cdr3_nt: TGTGCCAGCAGTCTGGCGGGGCAACACAATGAGCAGTTCTTC
cdr3_aa: CASSLAGQHNEQFF

d_call: NA
cdr3_length: 13
clone_size: NA
j_call: TRBJ1-1
v_call: TRBV6-6
cdr3_nt: TGTGCCAGCAGTTACAAGGTGAACACTGAAGCTTTCTTT
cdr3_aa: CASSYKVNTEAFF

d_call: TRBD1
cdr3_length: 12
clone_size: NA
j_call: TRBJ1-1
v_call: TRBV20-1
cdr3_nt: TGCAGTGCGTGGACAGGGGGCAGTGAAGCTTTCTTT
cdr3_aa: CSAWTGGSEAFF

d_call: TRBD2
cdr3_length: 14
clone_size: many
j_call: TRBJ2-6
v_call: TRBV7-6
cdr3_nt: TGTGCCTCCGCGGGGGTCGGTGGGGCCAACGTCCTGACTTTC
cdr3_aa: CASAGVGGANVLTF

d_call: NA
cdr3_length: 15
clone_size: many
j_call: TRBJ2-3
v_call: TRBV7-9
cdr3_nt: TGTGCCAGCAGCTTAGGATCTAGCCCCACAGATACGCAGTATTTT
cdr3_aa: CASSLGSSPTDTQYF

d_call: NA
cdr3_length: 14
clone_size: few
j_call: TRBJ1-4
v_call: TRBV3-1
cdr3_nt: TGTGCCAGCAGCCAGGCAGGGACTACTGAAAAACTGTTTTTT
cdr3_aa: CASSQAGTTEKLFF

d_call: TRBD1
cdr3_length: 15
clone_size: few
j_call: TRBJ1-4
v_call: TRBV10-3
cdr3_nt: TGTGCCATCAGTCCACAGGGGGGAGTTGCTGAAAAACTGTTTTTT
cdr3_aa: CAISPQGGVAEKLFF

d_call: NA
cdr3_length: 9
clone_size: many
j_call: TRBJ1-2
v_call: TRBV20-1
cdr3_nt: TGCAGTGCTACCGCCCCCTACACCTTC
cdr3_aa: CSATAPYTF

d_call: NA
cdr3_length: 15
clone_size: many
j_call: TRBJ1-1
v_call: TRBV12-3/TRBV12-4
cdr3_nt: TGTGCCAGCACCAAAAGGGGCCGGGCTGACACTGAAGCTTTCTTT
cdr3_aa: CASTKRGRADTEAFF

d_call: NA
cdr3_length: 15
clone_size: many
j_call: TRBJ1-3
v_call: TRBV11-2
cdr3_nt: TGTGCCAGCAGCCCTAGGGCAGGGTATGGAAACACCATATATTTT
cdr3_aa: CASSPRAGYGNTIYF

d_call: NA
cdr3_length: 15
clone_size: NA
j_call: TRBJ1-1
v_call: TRBV27
cdr3_nt: TGTGCCAGCAGTTTTGCCCCAATGGTTAGCACTGAAGCTTTCTTT
cdr3_aa: CASSFAPMVSTEAFF

d_call: NA
cdr3_length: 17
clone_size: many
j_call: TRBJ2-1
v_call: TRBV20-1
cdr3_nt: TGCAGTGCTAGCGCTCCGGGTCTCGCTAGCCCCCACAATGAGCAGTTCTTC
cdr3_aa: CSASAPGLASPHNEQFF

d_call: NA
cdr3_length: 16
clone_size: many
j_call: TRBJ1-1
v_call: TRBV5-1
cdr3_nt: TGCGCCAGCACCCTTGGCCCGATCGGGTTGAACACTGAAGCTTTCTTT
cdr3_aa: CASTLGPIGLNTEAFF

d_call: TRBD1
cdr3_length: 13
clone_size: NA
j_call: TRBJ2-3
v_call: TRBV28
cdr3_nt: TGTGCCAGCAGTTTTACAGGGGCAGATACGCAGTATTTT
cdr3_aa: CASSFTGADTQYF

d_call: TRBD1
cdr3_length: 13
clone_size: many
j_call: TRBJ1-1
v_call: TRBV12-3/TRBV12-4
cdr3_nt: TGTGCCAGCAGTTCGACAGGGATAACTGAAGCTTTCTTT
cdr3_aa: CASSSTGITEAFF

d_call: TRBD1
cdr3_length: 14
clone_size: many
j_call: TRBJ2-1
v_call: TRBV2
cdr3_nt: TGTGCCAGCAGGGGGACAGGGATTTACAATGAGCAGTTCTTC
cdr3_aa: CASRGTGIYNEQFF

d_call: NA
cdr3_length: 13
clone_size: NA
j_call: TRBJ1-2
v_call: TRBV9
cdr3_nt: TGTGCCAGCAGCGTAGTGGGAGGCGCCGGCTACACCTTC
cdr3_aa: CASSVVGGAGYTF

d_call: NA
cdr3_length: 16
clone_size: many
j_call: TRBJ1-2
v_call: TRBV12-3/TRBV12-4
cdr3_nt: TGTGCCAGCAGTCCGGGACCCTTACAGATCCACTATGGCTACACCTTC
cdr3_aa: CASSPGPLQIHYGYTF

d_call: NA
cdr3_length: 15
clone_size: many
j_call: TRBJ2-7
v_call: TRBV4-1
cdr3_nt: TGCGCCAGCAGCCATCTACTCCAATCCCCCTACGAGCAGTACTTC
cdr3_aa: CASSHLLQSPYEQYF

d_call: NA
cdr3_length: 15
clone_size: many
j_call: TRBJ1-5
v_call: TRBV4-1
cdr3_nt: TGCGCCAGCAGCCAAGCCAGAGATAGCAATCAGCCCCAGCATTTT
cdr3_aa: CASSQARDSNQPQHF

d_call: TRBD2
cdr3_length: 19
clone_size: few
j_call: TRBJ2-3
v_call: TRBV7-4
cdr3_nt: TGTGCCAGCAGCTCCGGGACTAGCGGGGTCGGGTTCTGCACAGATACGCAGTATTTT
cdr3_aa: CASSSGTSGVGFCTDTQYF

d_call: TRBD2
cdr3_length: 17
clone_size: many
j_call: TRBJ2-7
v_call: TRBV20-1
cdr3_nt: TGCAGTGCTGTACCCCACGATTTTTCTAGCGGGGGGCCCGAGCAGTACTTC
cdr3_aa: CSAVPHDFSSGGPEQYF

d_call: NA
cdr3_length: 14
clone_size: few
j_call: TRBJ2-3
v_call: TRBV9
cdr3_nt: TGTGCCAGCAGCGCACAATCAAGCACAGATACGCAGTATTTT
cdr3_aa: CASSAQSSTDTQYF

d_call: TRBD1
cdr3_length: 15
clone_size: many
j_call: TRBJ2-7
v_call: TRBV4-1
cdr3_nt: TGCGCCAGCAGCCAAGATCGTGGGACAGATCACGAGCAGTACTTC
cdr3_aa: CASSQDRGTDHEQYF

d_call: TRBD2
cdr3_length: 16
clone_size: NA
j_call: TRBJ2-2
v_call: TRBV5-1
cdr3_nt: TGCGCCAGCAGCTTGGCGGTAGCGGGGAACACCGGGGAGCTGTTTTTT
cdr3_aa: CASSLAVAGNTGELFF

d_call: NA
cdr3_length: 12
clone_size: many
j_call: TRBJ1-1
v_call: TRBV29-1
cdr3_nt: TGCAGCGTTGAAGCCTCGAACACTGAAGCTTTCTTT
cdr3_aa: CSVEASNTEAFF

d_call: TRBD1
cdr3_length: 14
clone_size: many
j_call: TRBJ1-1
v_call: TRBV28
cdr3_nt: TGTGCCAGCAGACGGACAGGGGGATTTACTGAAGCTTTCTTT
cdr3_aa: CASRRTGGFTEAFF

d_call: NA
cdr3_length: 13
clone_size: many
j_call: TRBJ1-1
v_call: TRBV6-5
cdr3_nt: TGTGCCAGCAGAGTTACAGAGGACCGTGAAGCTTTCTTT
cdr3_aa: CASRVTEDREAFF

d_call: NA
cdr3_length: 14
clone_size: NA
j_call: TRBJ1-2
v_call: TRBV2
cdr3_nt: TGTGCCAGCAGAGGGGACACGTCTAACTATGGCTACACCTTC
cdr3_aa: CASRGDTSNYGYTF

d_call: NA
cdr3_length: 13
clone_size: NA
j_call: TRBJ2-3
v_call: TRBV2
cdr3_nt: TGTGCCAGCAGTGAACGGGAAACAGATACGCAGTATTTT
cdr3_aa: CASSERETDTQYF

d_call: NA
cdr3_length: 13
clone_size: NA
j_call: TRBJ2-1
v_call: TRBV2
cdr3_nt: TGTGCCAGCAGGTGGCCCCCCTACAATGAGCAGTTCTTC
cdr3_aa: CASRWPPYNEQFF

d_call: NA
cdr3_length: 13
clone_size: few
j_call: TRBJ1-2
v_call: TRBV6-6
cdr3_nt: TGTGCCAGCAGTTACTTTCCCAGTGGTGGCTACACCTTC
cdr3_aa: CASSYFPSGGYTF

d_call: NA
cdr3_length: 14
clone_size: NA
j_call: TRBJ2-7
v_call: TRBV11-2
cdr3_nt: TGTGCCAGCAGCTCCCTAGTGCAGACTTCCGAGCAGTACTTC
cdr3_aa: CASSSLVQTSEQYF

d_call: TRBD1
cdr3_length: 15
clone_size: many
j_call: TRBJ1-1
v_call: TRBV2
cdr3_nt: TGTGCCAGCAGGCGGGACAGGGGGAGGGACACTGAAGCTTTCTTT
cdr3_aa: CASRRDRGRDTEAFF

d_call: NA
cdr3_length: 13
clone_size: NA
j_call: TRBJ2-7
v_call: TRBV4-1
cdr3_nt: TGCGCCAGCAGCCAAGATGTCGGGGGGCGTCGGTACTTC
cdr3_aa: CASSQDVGGRRYF

d_call: NA
cdr3_length: 14
clone_size: many
j_call: TRBJ2-5
v_call: TRBV5-4
cdr3_nt: TGTGCCAGCAGTCCCCTCAGAGCAGGAGAGACCCAGTACTTC
cdr3_aa: CASSPLRAGETQYF

d_call: NA
cdr3_length: 14
clone_size: NA
j_call: TRBJ1-5
v_call: TRBV3-1
cdr3_nt: TGTGCCAGCAGCCACACAGCTCACAATCAGCCCCAGCATTTT
cdr3_aa: CASSHTAHNQPQHF

d_call: NA
cdr3_length: 13
clone_size: NA
j_call: TRBJ2-1
v_call: TRBV6-1
cdr3_nt: TGTGCCAGCCTAGCGAGGTCCTACAATGAGCAGTTCTTC
cdr3_aa: CASLARSYNEQFF

d_call: NA
cdr3_length: 13
clone_size: NA
j_call: TRBJ1-1
v_call: TRBV9
cdr3_nt: TGTGCCAGCAGCGCCGGAATAAACACTGAAGCTTTCTTT
cdr3_aa: CASSAGINTEAFF

d_call: TRBD2
cdr3_length: 14
clone_size: many
j_call: TRBJ2-1
v_call: TRBV20-1
cdr3_nt: TGCAGTGCTAGCGCCAGCGGGGCCCGAGAGGAGCAGTTCTTC
cdr3_aa: CSASASGAREEQFF

d_call: NA
cdr3_length: 13
clone_size: many
j_call: TRBJ2-1
v_call: TRBV5-5
cdr3_nt: TGTGCCAGCAGCGGAGGGGGCGCGATGTCGCAGTTCTTC
cdr3_aa: CASSGGGAMSQFF

d_call: NA
cdr3_length: 15
clone_size: NA
j_call: TRBJ2-2
v_call: TRBV3-1
cdr3_nt: TGTGCCAGCAGCCCCAGGGGCCAGCAGACCGGGGAGCTGTTTTTT
cdr3_aa: CASSPRGQQTGELFF

d_call: NA
cdr3_length: 14
clone_size: few
j_call: TRBJ2-3
v_call: TRBV3-1
cdr3_nt: TGTGCCAGCAGCCAGGCGGTTCGCACAGATACGCAGTATTTT
cdr3_aa: CASSQAVRTDTQYF

d_call: NA
cdr3_length: 15
clone_size: few
j_call: TRBJ2-5
v_call: TRBV9
cdr3_nt: TGTGCCAGCAGCCCTGGTGCAAGCGGATGGGAGACCCAGTACTTC
cdr3_aa: CASSPGASGWETQYF

d_call: TRBD1
cdr3_length: 13
clone_size: many
j_call: TRBJ2-2
v_call: TRBV29-1
cdr3_nt: TGCAGCGTCGGGACAGGGGAGGCCGGGGAGCTGTTTTTT
cdr3_aa: CSVGTGEAGELFF